This T cell receptor beta chain was sequenced in a study of monozygotic twins with inflammatory bowel disease. TCRdb re-called the 5' RACE reads and gives one entry per CDR3 protein, without DNA. The repertoire table contains about 210,000 distinct CDR3 sequences. Whole-study findings and limits: The study found lower TCRbeta diversity (inverse Simpson) in IBD patients than in healthy co-twins.

This CDR3 region has 16 residues. Germline loops: CDR1 MGHRA, CDR2 YSYEKL. A word on this clonotype: What it binds is not known.

Sequences were obtained from blood. This receptor was obtained from a human donor with ulcerative colitis or Crohn's disease, or a healthy co-twin of an affected twin (not recorded which). The chain employs TRBV4-1 and TRBJ2-2; with no DNA, the TCRdb D assignment of TRBD1 cannot be verified. CDR3 protein: CASSQFTVGSPGELFF.